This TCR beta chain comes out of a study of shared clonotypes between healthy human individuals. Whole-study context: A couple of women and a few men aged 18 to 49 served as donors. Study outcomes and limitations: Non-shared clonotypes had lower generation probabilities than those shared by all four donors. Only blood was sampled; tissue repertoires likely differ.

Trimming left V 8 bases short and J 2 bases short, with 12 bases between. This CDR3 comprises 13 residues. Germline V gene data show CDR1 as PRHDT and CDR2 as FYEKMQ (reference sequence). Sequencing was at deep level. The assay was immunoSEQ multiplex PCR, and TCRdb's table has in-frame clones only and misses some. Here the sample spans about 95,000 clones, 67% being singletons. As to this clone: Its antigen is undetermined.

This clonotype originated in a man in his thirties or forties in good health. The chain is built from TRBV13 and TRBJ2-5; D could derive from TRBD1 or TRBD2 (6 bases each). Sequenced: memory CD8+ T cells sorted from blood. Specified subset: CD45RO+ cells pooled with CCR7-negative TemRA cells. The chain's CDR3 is CASRGHLQETQYF. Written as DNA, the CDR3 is TGTGCCAGCCGGGGGCATTTACAAGAGACCCAGTACTTC.